The 26 T cell receptor beta chains given below trace back to one sample, sequenced in a study of Ad26.COV2.S vaccination and SARS-CoV-2 variants. Indicated treatment: 15 to 20 received Ad26.COV2.S at low or high dose, single or two shots; 5 received placebo; per-sample allocation not given. Day 63 after the first injection of vaccine or placebo was the sampling time. The repertoire was sequenced with immunoSEQ multiplex PCR; TCRdb's copy has only in-frame clones and lacks some. The repertoire has roughly 300,000 clones, 80% to 90% of them found once; the top ten carry roughly 10%. The specimen was peripheral blood, collected in a trial of Ad26.COV2.S vaccine versus placebo. The receptors were sampled from a person aged 18 to 59 who received the Ad26.COV2.S COVID-19 vaccine or a placebo.

The chain combines TRBV6-1 with TRBJ2-1, with 14 bases lining up with TRBD2. The junction had 8 bases not matched to a gene; V was cut back by 3 bases and J by 4 bases. The CDR3 length is 18 residues. Germline V gene sequence: CDR1 MNHNS, CDR2 SASEGT. Written as DNA, the CDR3 is TGTGCCAGCAGTGAGGACGGGACTAGCGGGGGTGATTACAATGAGCAGTTCTTC. It yields the protein CASSEDGTSGGDYNEQFF.

This chain joins TRBV28 and TRBJ2-7, with 8 bases aligning to TRBD1. Germline values: CDR1 MDHEN, CDR2 SYDVKM. V shed 6 bases and J 2 bases; nucleotides not matched to a gene: 6. The CDR3 has 14 residues. CDR3 nucleotide sequence: TGTGCCAGCAGCCTCAGGGGGCAGACCTACGAGCAGTACTTC. Translating gives CASSLRGQTYEQYF.

The chain carries TRBV7-9 and TRBJ1-1; tentative D call: TRBD1 (6 bases). Germline V lookup: CDR1 SEHNR, CDR2 FQNEAQ (reference sequence). The V and J ends lost 5 bases and 2 bases respectively, with 18 bases between them. The CDR3 extends over 16 amino acids. Here the CDR3 reads CASSPLGGSTNTEAFF. CDR3 DNA: TGTGCCAGCAGCCCTTTGGGGGGCAGCACTAACACTGAAGCTTTCTTT.

The gene calls are TRBV28 and TRBJ1-3, with a possible D match to TRBD1 (6 bases). Trimming took 6 bases from V and 4 from J, leaving 34 bases between them. CDR3 size: 21 residues. The germline V gene encodes CDR1 MDHEN and CDR2 SYDVKM. The CDR3 DNA sequence: TGTGCCAGCAGCGCCCTAGGGGGACTTCCCAGACAGTCCCGAGAGGGAAACACCATATATTTT. It codes for CASSALGGLPRQSREGNTIYF.

The V and J genes are TRBV6-2 or TRBV6-3 and TRBJ1-5; maybe TRBD1 (6 bases). Germline V lookup: CDR1 MNHEY, CDR2 SVGEGT. The CDR3 has 19 amino acids. V was trimmed by 1 base and J by 2 bases, leaving 21 bases between them. The CDR3 DNA is TGTGCCAGCAGTTACTTTTGGGGGCAGGGCCCAAGGGGCAATCAGCCCCAGCATTTT. Residues: CASSYFWGQGPRGNQPQHF.

A few counts support this clone. The J gene is TRBJ2-3, the V gene TRBV6-2 or TRBV6-3; 10 bases are a match to TRBD2. Per germline, CDR1 MNHEY and CDR2 SVGEGT. The CDR3 loop spans 15 amino acids. J was trimmed by 6 bases and V by 5 bases; bases with no gene match: 8. The CDR3 is CASSNTSGESDTQYF. The CDR3 DNA sequence: TGTGCCAGCAGTAACACTAGCGGGGAGTCCGATACGCAGTATTTT.

The CDR3 DNA follows: TGTGCCAGCAGTACATTGACAGGGGACTATGGCTACACCTTC. This translates into CASSTLTGDYGYTF. The chain combines TRBV27 with TRBJ1-2; TRBD1 aligns across 8 bases. This CDR3 spans 14 amino acids. V gave up 5 bases and J gave up 3 bases; unmatched junction bases: 5. Germline V gene lookup returns CDR1 MNHEY and CDR2 SMNVEV (reference sequence).

The rearrangement joins TRBV3-1 (or the pseudogene TRBV3-2) to TRBJ1-2; 7 bases map to TRBD1. This CDR3 spans 14 amino acids. The V gene end was trimmed by 4 bases and the J gene end by 3 bases; junction bases not matched to a gene: 5. Per germline, CDR1 LGHDT and CDR2 YNNKEL (reference sequence). The CDR3 region is CASSLFDRDYGYTF. The CDR3 region has the DNA TGTGCCAGCAGCCTTTTCGACAGGGACTATGGCTACACCTTC.

The chain joins TRBV19 to TRBJ1-1; perhaps TRBD1 as D (5 bases). This CDR3 has 16 residues. Trimming stripped 6 bases from V and 0 bases from J, with 17 bases between. Germline V gene sequence: CDR1 LNHDA, CDR2 SQIVND (reference sequence). The CDR3 here is CASRKTRDQMNTEAFF. The CDR3 DNA follows: TGTGCCAGTAGGAAGACCCGGGACCAAATGAACACTGAAGCTTTCTTT.

The chain uses TRBV2 and TRBJ1-1; possible D gene TRBD1, 6 bases. With 2 bases removed from V and 3 bases from J, the gap between germline ends came to 7 bases. Germline V gene lookup returns CDR1 SNHLY and CDR2 FYNNEI. CDR3 length: 13 residues. The CDR3 is CASSEQGYTEAFF. Written as DNA, the CDR3 is TGTGCCAGCAGTGAACAGGGGTACACTGAAGCTTTCTTT.

This sequence joins TRBV10-3 and TRBJ2-1, with TRBD2 identical over 9 bases. Germline V lookup: CDR1 ENHRY, CDR2 SYGVKD. V dropped 11 bases and J dropped 8; count of bases not matched to a gene: 25. This CDR3 is 18 amino acids long. The CDR3 protein is CAASVYSSSGKFIDEQFF. For the CDR3, the DNA is TGTGCCGCCTCAGTCTATTCCTCTAGCGGGAAATTTATCGATGAGCAGTTCTTC.

The V call is TRBV19, the J call TRBJ1-4; 8 bases fit TRBD1. CDR3 length: 14 residues. Losses at the gene ends were 7 bases for V and 5 bases for J; bases not matched to a gene: 6. CDR1 and CDR2 (germline): LNHDA, SQIVND (reference sequence). CDR3 sequence reads: CASTTGTGNEKLFF. DNA for the CDR3: TGTGCCAGTACCACCGGGACAGGAAATGAAAAACTGTTTTTT. The full variable domain, completed using reference TRBV19 and TRBJ1-4, is DGGITQSPKYLFRKEGQNVTLSCEQNLNHDAMYWYRQDPGQGLRLIYYSQIVNDFQKGDIAEGYSVSREKKESFPLTVTSAQKNPTAFYLCASTTGTGNEKLFFGSGTQLSVL.

The chain carries TRBV5-1 and TRBJ1-1; D gene ambiguous. This CDR3 is built from 15 residues. Germline V gene sequence: CDR1 SGHRS, CDR2 YFSETQ. The V and J ends lost 6 bases and 3 bases respectively, with 18 bases between them. The CDR3 region has the DNA TGCGCCAGCACCCCTGGAAGCGAGATAGACACTGAAGCTTTCTTT. Amino acids: CASTPGSEIDTEAFF.

The CDR3 DNA sequence: TGTGCCAGCAGCGTAGCAGATTCCAATCAGCCCCAGCATTTT. It specifies CASSVADSNQPQHF. The V call is TRBV9, the J call TRBJ1-5; no clear D gene. The V and J ends lost 0 bases and 3 bases respectively, with 7 bases between them. Germline V lookup: CDR1 SGDLS, CDR2 YYNGEE. This CDR3 region has 14 residues.

V is TRBV14 and J is TRBJ2-7; TRBD2 matches 8 bases. Germline lookup yields CDR1 SGHDN and CDR2 FVKESK. Losses at the gene ends were 4 bases for V and 4 bases for J; bases not matched to a gene: 12. The CDR3 length is 16 residues. CDR3 DNA sequence: TGTGCCAGCAGCCCCTTAATAGCGGGACTATCTTACGAGCAGTACTTC. Residues: CASSPLIAGLSYEQYF.

This chain joins TRBV7-6 and TRBJ2-3, with D possibly matching TRBD2 (7 bases). The CDR3 is made up of 14 amino acids. Looked up from germline, CDR1 is SGHVS and CDR2 is FNYEAQ. V shed 0 bases and J shed 5 bases, with 9 bases lying between them. CDR3 in DNA: TGTGCCAGCAGCTTAGCGGGGGGGCAAGATACGCAGTATTTT. Its protein is CASSLAGGQDTQYF. The full variable domain, in which reference TRBV7-6 and TRBJ2-3 provide the parts outside the CDR3, is GAGVSQSPRYKVTKRGQDVALRCDPISGHVSLYWYRQALGQGPEFLTYFNYEAQQDKSGLPNDRFSAERPEGSISTLTIQRTEQRDSAMYRCASSLAGGQDTQYFGPGTRLTVL.

This chain links TRBV5-6 with TRBJ1-3; 7 bases map to TRBD1. J gave up 0 bases and V 4 bases, and 13 bases lay outside the gene matches. Germline V gene sequence: CDR1 SGHDT, CDR2 YYEEEE. The CDR3 loop spans 18 amino acids. CDR3 residues: CASSLRDSPILSGNTIYF. For the CDR3, the DNA is TGTGCCAGCAGCCTTAGGGACAGCCCAATCCTCTCTGGAAACACCATATATTTT.

V usage is TRBV19 and J usage is TRBJ1-1; the D is unclear. Trimming left V 3 bases short and J 4 bases short, with 12 bases between. Germline V lookup: CDR1 LNHDA, CDR2 SQIVND (reference sequence). This CDR3 region has 14 residues. CDR3 in DNA: TGTGCCAGTAGTATTTTGGGAGCCGGCACTGAAGCTTTCTTT. Encoded protein: CASSILGAGTEAFF.

The chain carries TRBV28 and TRBJ2-2; D unresolved. The CDR3 has 16 residues. V shed 4 bases and J shed 1 base, with 13 bases lying between them. Germline assignment: CDR1 MDHEN and CDR2 SYDVKM. CDR3 sequence reads: CASSSSGRQNTGELFF. The CDR3 region has the DNA TGTGCCAGCAGTTCGTCGGGCCGACAGAACACCGGGGAGCTGTTTTTT. The full variable domain, with the rest looked up from reference TRBV28 and TRBJ2-2, is DVKVTQSSRYLVKRTGEKVFLECVQDMDHENMFWYRQDPGLGLRLIYFSYDVKMKEKGDIPEGYSVSREKKERFSLILESASTNQTSMYLCASSSSGRQNTGELFFGEGSRLTVL.

The V call is TRBV7-2, the J call TRBJ2-7; D is ambiguous. Germline assignment: CDR1 SGHTA and CDR2 FQGNSA. V gave up 0 bases and J gave up 0 bases, with 12 bases separating them. This CDR3 region has 16 residues. The CDR3 loop is CASSLASANPSYEQYF. The CDR3 DNA reads as TGTGCCAGCAGCTTAGCGTCGGCTAACCCCTCCTACGAGCAGTACTTC.

The chain employs TRBV7-2 and TRBJ1-1; maybe TRBD1 (5 bases). Germline CDR1 reads SGHTA; CDR2 reads FQGNSA. V lost 1 base, J lost 6 bases, and 9 bases lay in between. The CDR3 runs 13 residues. This CDR3 is CASSLGRDPEAFF. The CDR3 nucleotides are TGTGCCAGCAGCTTAGGCAGGGACCCTGAAGCTTTCTTT.

The chain has TRBV11-2 and TRBJ2-1, with TRBD2 matching over 9 bases. CDR1 is SGHAT, CDR2 FQNNGV, per germline. V shed 4 bases and J 9 bases; nucleotides not matched to a gene: 10. This CDR3 comprises 15 residues. The CDR3 sequence: CASSSTRTSASEQFF. Here the CDR3 DNA reads TGTGCCAGCAGCTCGACCCGGACTAGCGCCAGTGAGCAGTTCTTC.

This clone was detected only a few times. The chain is built from TRBV3-1 (or the pseudogene TRBV3-2) and TRBJ2-1, with TRBD2 identical over 10 bases. The germline CDR1 and CDR2 sequences are LGHDT and YNNKEL (reference sequence). Trimming at V came to 1 base and at J to 8 bases, leaving 8 bases not matched to a gene. The CDR3 runs to 16 residues. As DNA, the CDR3 is TGTGCCAGCAGCCAAGGGCTCCTAGCGGGGGTGGATGAGCAGTTCTTC. It specifies CASSQGLLAGVDEQFF.

This rearrangement joins TRBV5-8 to TRBJ2-2; D possibly corresponds to TRBD2 (6 bases). Germline lookup yields CDR1 SGHTS and CDR2 YDEGEE. The CDR3 has 17 amino acids. V was clipped by 3 bases and J by 3 bases, with 18 bases between them. Here the CDR3 reads CASSSSWGVRDTGELFF. The CDR3 nucleotides are TGTGCCAGCAGCTCATCGTGGGGGGTGAGGGACACCGGGGAGCTGTTTTTT. Looking up the rest from reference TRBV5-8 and TRBJ2-2 gives the full variable domain: EAGVTQSPTHLIKTRGQQATLRCSPISGHTSVYWYQQALGLGLQFLLWYDEGEERNRGNFPPRFSGRQFPNYSSELNVNALELEDSALYLCASSSSWGVRDTGELFFGEGSRLTVL.

The V and J genes are TRBV19 and TRBJ2-1; TRBD1 matches at 8 bases. V lost 5 bases and J lost 7; bases outside the gene matches: 13. The CDR3 is made up of 16 amino acids. Germline assignment: CDR1 LNHDA and CDR2 SQIVND (reference sequence). The CDR3 DNA sequence: TGTGCCAGTAGTTCTTTGACAGGGGCCATTGTAAATGAGCAGTTCTTC. The encoded protein is CASSSLTGAIVNEQFF.

The V and J genes are TRBV25-1 and TRBJ2-5; D possibly corresponds to TRBD2 (5 bases). The CDR3 is made up of 14 amino acids. The V end lost 3 bases, the J end lost 5 bases, and 13 bases lay between the germline ends. Germline CDR1 is MGHDK and CDR2 is SYGVNS. The CDR3 region has the DNA TGTGCCAGCAGTGATCACGCGGGTTGGGAGACCCAGTACTTC. Residues: CASSDHAGWETQYF.